Listed here is a single T cell receptor beta chain. Measured with immunoSEQ multiplex PCR; TCRdb has only the in-frame clones, and not every one. This table holds 2 million to 2.5 million clones, 85% to 95% found once. The sample belongs to a study of shared clonotypes between healthy human individuals. V shed 3 bases, J shed 0 bases, and the junction held 14 bases outside the gene matches. The CDR3 is 18 residues long. Germline CDR1 reads SGHRS; CDR2 reads YFSETQ. The chain employs TRBV5-1 and TRBJ1-1; 7 bases line up with TRBD1. The sequence was collected from a man younger than 35 in good health. Some clones in this sample may be carry-over from other donors' samples. Sequenced material: naive CD4+ T cells from PBMCs. Subset: CD45RA+ positively selected. This CDR3 is CASSWSWGTADMNTEAFF. DNA for the CDR3: TGCGCCAGCAGCTGGTCTTGGGGGACAGCAGATATGAACACTGAAGCTTTCTTT.